This TCR beta chain was found in a study of T cell changes during pregnancy in multiple sclerosis. The data were produced by immunoSEQ multiplex PCR, yet TCRdb's version contains in-frame clones alone and is incomplete. The data hold about 69,000 clones, with around nine tenths observed a single time. The V gene lost 0 bases and the J gene lost 0 bases, with 11 bases spanning the gap. Germline lookup yields CDR1 KGHSH and CDR2 LQKENI. This CDR3 contains 16 residues. This clone was found a few times. The sequence came from a female donor in good health, enrolled as a control in a pregnancy study. This specimen was CD4+ T cells from peripheral blood mononuclear cells, taken in the third trimester of pregnancy. V is TRBV18 and J is TRBJ1-1, with D possibly matching TRBD1 (6 bases). CDR3: CASSPPTGYVNTEAFF. CDR3 nucleotides: TGTGCCAGCTCACCACCGACAGGATATGTGAACACTGAAGCTTTCTTT.